This TCR beta chain emerged from a study of blood T cell repertoires in COVID-19. Profiled with immunoSEQ multiplex PCR; TCRdb holds only in-frame clones, not every one. The sample contains more than 200,000 clones, roughly 85% of which appear only once. V was pared by 4 bases and J by 6 bases, with 17 bases between. Germline CDR1 and CDR2: SGHTS and YDEGEE. This CDR3 comprises 14 residues. This clone has more than one count but fewer than ten. This clonotype originated in a man aged 18 to 29 with active or convalescent COVID-19. The specimen was peripheral blood. The V call is TRBV5-8, the J call TRBJ2-7; a weak D match, TRBD2 (6 bases). The CDR3: CASSGPGTPSEQYF. For the CDR3, the DNA is TGTGCCAGCAGCGGGCCCGGGACTCCCTCCGAGCAGTACTTC.